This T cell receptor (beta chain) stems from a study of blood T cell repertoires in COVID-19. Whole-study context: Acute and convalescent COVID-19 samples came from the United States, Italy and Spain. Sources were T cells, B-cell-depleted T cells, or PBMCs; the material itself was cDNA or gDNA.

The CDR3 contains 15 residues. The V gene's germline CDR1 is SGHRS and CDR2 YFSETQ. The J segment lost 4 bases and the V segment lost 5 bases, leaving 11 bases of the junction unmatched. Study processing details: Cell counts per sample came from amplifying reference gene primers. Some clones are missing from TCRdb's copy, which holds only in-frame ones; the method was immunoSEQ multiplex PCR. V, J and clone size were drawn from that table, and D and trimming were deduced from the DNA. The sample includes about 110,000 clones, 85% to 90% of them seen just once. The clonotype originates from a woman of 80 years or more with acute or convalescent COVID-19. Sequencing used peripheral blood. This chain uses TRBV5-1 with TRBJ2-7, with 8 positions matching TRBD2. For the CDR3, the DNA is TGCGCCAGCAGGGGTCTAGCGGGTTCCTTTTACGAGCAGTACTTC. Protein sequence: CASRGLAGSFYEQYF.